One and the same sample provided the 8 T cell receptor beta chains below, sequenced in a study of cytomegalovirus exposure and HLA in healthy donors (dated by TCRdb to the late 2010s). The library was built by means of the immunoSEQ multiplex PCR assay. TCRdb obtained this table from immuneACCESS and retained in-frame rearrangements with V and J assigned. These tables miss some clones; where compared with another copy, unresolved V genes account for less than half of the shortfall, and the remainder is unexplained. This sample has under 95,000 clones in its table, and approximately 95% of those were observed once. Of the sample, 2.5% to 4% falls within the top ten clones. The sample was PBMCs. These receptors originate from a woman aged 18-29 years in good health and CMV-seropositive.

The chain is built from TRBV28 and TRBJ2-7, with a weak D call TRBD1 (6 bases). Per the germline V gene, CDR1 is MDHEN and CDR2 is SYDVKM. Deletions cut 4 bases from V and 2 bases from J, with 15 bases between. The CDR3 totals 15 residues. The CDR3 DNA reads TGTGCCAGCAGTTCCTGGGACACAAATGCCTACGAGCAGTACTTC. Protein: CASSSWDTNAYEQYF.

V is TRBV28 and J is TRBJ1-1, with 8 bases lining up with TRBD1. The CDR3 extends over 12 amino acids. Losses at the gene ends were 3 bases for V and 10 bases for J; bases not matched to a gene: 4. Germline V gene data show CDR1 as MDHEN and CDR2 as SYDVKM. The CDR3 loop is CASSFPGGLAFF. The CDR3, as DNA: TGTGCCAGCAGTTTCCCAGGGGGCTTAGCTTTCTTT.

V and J are TRBV28 and TRBJ2-1; TRBD1 is a possible D gene (6 bases). V was shortened by 8 bases and J by 2 bases, with 16 bases between the two germline ends. Germline V lookup: CDR1 MDHEN, CDR2 SYDVKM. The CDR3 is made up of 15 amino acids. Here the CDR3 reads CASGLTGTPYNEQFF. CDR3 coding DNA: TGTGCCAGCGGATTAACAGGGACGCCCTACAATGAGCAGTTCTTC.

The chain links TRBV30 to TRBJ2-3, with 8 bases aligning to TRBD2. The CDR3 sequence is 15 residues long. The germline gives CDR1 GTSNPN, CDR2 SVGIG (reference sequence). The J segment lost 6 bases and the V segment lost 8 bases, leaving 16 bases of the junction unmatched. The CDR3 loop is CAGDIGREALDTQYF. CDR3 DNA: TGTGCCGGCGATATTGGGCGGGAGGCTCTTGATACGCAGTATTTT. The whole variable domain, remainder taken from reference TRBV30 and TRBJ2-3, is SQTIHQWPATLVQPVGSPLSLECTVEGTSNPNLYWYRQAAGRGLQLLFYSVGIGQISSEVPQNLSASRPQDRQFILSSKKLLLSDSGFYLCAGDIGREALDTQYFGPGTRLTVL.

The chain combines TRBV5-1 with TRBJ2-6; TRBD1 is a possible D gene (5 bases). The germline V and J ends were trimmed by 5 bases and 0 bases, with 9 bases remaining between them. The CDR3 runs 15 residues. Germline CDR1 SGHRS, CDR2 YFSETQ. The CDR3 DNA follows: TGCGCCAGCAGTTTGACAGCCTCTGGGGCCAACGTCCTGACTTTC. Protein: CASSLTASGANVLTF.

This clone was observed once. The gene calls are TRBV11-3 and TRBJ1-2; a weak D match, TRBD1 (5 bases). This CDR3 comprises 15 residues. The germline gives CDR1 SGHNT, CDR2 YENEEA. The V end lost 1 base, the J end lost 2 bases, and 11 bases lay between the germline ends. The CDR3: CASSLVFDRNYGYTF. For the CDR3, the DNA is TGTGCCAGCAGCTTAGTATTCGACAGAAACTATGGCTACACCTTC.

In this sample, this clone turned up a few times. The chain couples TRBV5-1 to TRBJ1-1, with D perhaps matching TRBD1 (5 bases). CDR1 is SGHRS and CDR2 is YFSETQ in the germline V gene. The CDR3 is 9 amino acids. The V gene lost 10 bases and the J gene lost 7 bases, with 8 bases spanning the gap. The CDR3 protein is CAHRIEAFF. The CDR3 nucleotides are TGCGCCCACAGGATTGAAGCTTTCTTT. The full variable domain, with the rest looked up from reference TRBV5-1 and TRBJ1-1, is KAGVTQTPRYLIKTRGQQVTLSCSPISGHRSVSWYQQTPGQGLQFLFEYFSETQRNKGNFPGRFSGRQFSNSRSEMNVSTLELGDSALYLCAHRIEAFFGQGTRLTVV.

The V call is TRBV14, the J call TRBJ2-1; TRBD1 aligns across 8 bases. CDR3 length: 15 residues. Germline lookup yields CDR1 SGHDN and CDR2 FVKESK. The V gene end was trimmed by 2 bases and the J gene end by 3 bases; junction bases not matched to a gene: 3. CDR3 sequence reads: CASSQFTGGYNEQFF. DNA for the CDR3: TGTGCCAGCAGCCAATTTACAGGGGGCTACAATGAGCAGTTCTTC.